Included here is one T cell receptor beta chain sequence, with context. The antigen is undetermined. This entry comes from a study of siplizumab effects on memory and regulatory T cells. Germline CDR1 LNHDA, CDR2 SQIVND (reference sequence). Losses at the gene ends were 7 bases for V and 2 bases for J; bases not matched to a gene: 4. The CDR3 loop spans 14 amino acids. Study-level findings and limits: The alloresponse seemed to draw substantially on naive T cells, which appeared more diverse than memory cells. Researchers could map only a minor fraction of alloreactive clones to unstimulated subsets.

Assays covered roughly 9.8 x 10^4 TCR templates per sample. The protocol was immunoSEQ multiplex PCR, while the TCRdb copy is restricted to in-frame clones and leaves out a portion. This sample has more than 70,000 clones, with more than 85% found just once. The TCR was taken from a human donor in good health. What was sequenced was CD8+ T cells sorted from blood. V gene TRBV19 combines with J gene TRBJ2-1, with 8 nucleotides matching TRBD2. The CDR3 here is CASTRGGTYNEQFF. Written as DNA, the CDR3 is TGTGCCAGTACCCGGGGGGGTACCTACAATGAGCAGTTCTTC.